Following are 8 T cell receptor beta chains from one sample sequenced in a study of blood T cell repertoires in COVID-19. Sequenced by immunoSEQ multiplex PCR; TCRdb stores in-frame clones only, minus some. The repertoire consists of approximately 110,000 clones, with 70% to 90% occurring once and the leading ten covering 4.6%. The sample comprised peripheral blood. The receptors come from a woman aged 50 to 60 with acute or convalescent COVID-19.

The chain couples TRBV11-2 to TRBJ2-3; 8 bases agree with TRBD1. The germline gives CDR1 SGHAT, CDR2 FQNNGV. The CDR3 spans 16 residues. V shed 5 bases, J shed 0 bases, and the junction held 7 bases outside the gene matches. CDR3 amino acids: CASSRTGGLSTDTQYF. In DNA, the CDR3 is TGTGCCAGCAGCCGTACAGGGGGTTTGAGCACAGATACGCAGTATTTT.

The J gene is TRBJ1-2, the V gene TRBV7-2; 9 bases are a match to TRBD1. This CDR3 is built from 13 residues. V shed 5 bases, J shed 8 bases, and the junction held 6 bases outside the gene matches. Germline lookup yields CDR1 SGHTA and CDR2 FQGNSA. The CDR3 region is CASSPRTGDGYTF. DNA of the CDR3: TGTGCCAGCAGCCCCCGGACAGGGGACGGCTACACCTTC.

This clone was counted a single time. The rearrangement joins TRBV20-1 to TRBJ1-1; no firm D call. Germline assignment: CDR1 DFQATT and CDR2 SNEGSKA (reference sequence). Between the trimmed V and J ends, which lost 4 bases and 10 bases, there was a span of 13 bases. CDR3 length: 11 residues. The CDR3 DNA is TGCAGTGCTACAGCGACCAGTGGAGCTTTCTTT. The encoded protein is CSATATSGAFF.

The rearrangement links TRBV7-2 to TRBJ2-5; TRBD1 matches 7 bases. The CDR3 extends over 14 amino acids. The V and J ends lost 2 bases and 9 bases, in that order; junction bases with no gene match: 9. CDR1 is SGHTA, CDR2 FQGNSA, per germline. In nucleotides, the CDR3 is TGTGCCAGCAGCTTAAATTCGGACAGGTGGGCCCAGTACTTC. It encodes CASSLNSDRWAQYF.

The J gene is TRBJ2-7, the V gene TRBV7-9; the D gene is possibly TRBD1 (5 bases). Germline loops: CDR1 SEHNR, CDR2 FQNEAQ (reference sequence). Between the trimmed V and J ends, which lost 5 bases and 0 bases, there was a span of 26 bases. The CDR3 sequence is 19 residues long. The CDR3 spells CASSRYPPGHRLHSYEQYF. The CDR3 DNA is TGTGCCAGCAGCCGATATCCTCCAGGACACCGACTTCACTCCTACGAGCAGTACTTC.

The chain couples TRBV18 to TRBJ2-1; D not resolved. Germline loops: CDR1 KGHSH, CDR2 LQKENI. The CDR3 contains 12 residues. Trimming removed 3 bases at V and 8 bases at J, with 8 bases between. This CDR3 reads CASSPLGDEQFF. The CDR3 DNA reads TGTGCCAGCTCACCGCTAGGAGATGAGCAGTTCTTC.

The V and J genes are TRBV2 and TRBJ2-3; TRBD2 aligns across 11 bases. The CDR3 consists of 17 residues. CDR1 and CDR2 (germline): SNHLY, FYNNEI. V shed 5 bases, J shed 6 bases, and the junction held 13 bases outside the gene matches. CDR3 protein: CASSTRETSGAPDTQYF. The CDR3 coding sequence is TGTGCCAGCAGTACCCGGGAGACTAGCGGGGCCCCCGATACGCAGTATTTT.

The CDR3 region is CASSLDSGANTEAFF. The CDR3 region has the DNA TGTGCCAGCAGCTTGGATTCAGGGGCGAACACTGAAGCTTTCTTT. The rearrangement joins TRBV5-4 to TRBJ1-1; D may be TRBD1 (6 bases). This CDR3 is built from 15 residues. Trimming removed 0 bases at V and 1 base at J, with 10 bases between. Germline V gene lookup returns CDR1 SGHNT and CDR2 YYREEE (reference sequence).